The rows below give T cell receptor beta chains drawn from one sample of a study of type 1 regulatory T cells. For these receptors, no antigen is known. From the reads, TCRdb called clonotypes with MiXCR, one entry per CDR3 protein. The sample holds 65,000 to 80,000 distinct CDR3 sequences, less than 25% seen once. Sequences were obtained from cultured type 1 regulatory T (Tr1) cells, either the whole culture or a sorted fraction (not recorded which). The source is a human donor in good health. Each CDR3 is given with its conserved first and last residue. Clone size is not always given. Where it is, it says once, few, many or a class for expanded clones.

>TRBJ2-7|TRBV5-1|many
CASSLPGIYEQYF
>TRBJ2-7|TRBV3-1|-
CASSLKRTSGGATYEQYF
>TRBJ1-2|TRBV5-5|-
CASSLDTGVFGYTF
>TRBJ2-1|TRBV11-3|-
CAGSLGPTGNEQFF
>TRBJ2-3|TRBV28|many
CASSTAASTDTQYF
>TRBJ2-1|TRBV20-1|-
CSAGTSGRNEQFF
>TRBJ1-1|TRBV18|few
CANQGGVNTEAFF
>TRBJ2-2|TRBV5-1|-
CASSFGGTNTGELFF
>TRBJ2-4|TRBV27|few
CASRGQGYIQYF
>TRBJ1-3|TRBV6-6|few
CASSRWTELSVSGNTIYF
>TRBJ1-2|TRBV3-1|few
CASSSRGPGSGYTF
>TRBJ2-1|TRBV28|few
CASRVAGGYNEQFF